The TCR beta chain under discussion was sequenced for a study of CD8+CD57+ T cells in acquired aplastic anemia. The study's findings and limits: Found in both controls and patients were twenty-nine CD8+ CDR3 sequences.

This clonotype has at least ten counts. Its specificity is not known. Profiles of TCR beta VDJ and CDR3 were generated from a genomic DNA template. TCRdb independently ran MiXCR on the reads; one entry per CDR3 protein. The sample holds 110,000 or so distinct CDR3 sequences, under 60% seen once. This CDR3 comprises 12 residues. The V and J ends lost 3 bases and 4 bases, in that order; junction bases with no gene match: 2. The germline V gene has CDR1 DFQATT and CDR2 SNEGSKA (reference sequence). This rearrangement joins TRBV20-1 to TRBJ1-2; 7 bases agree with TRBD1. The sequenced sample consisted of sorted CD4+, CD8+, or CD8+CD57+ T cells (not recorded which) from PBMCs. This clonotype was obtained from a human donor in good health, serving as a control. The CDR3 spells CSASRDSYGYTF. The CDR3 coding sequence is TGCAGTGCTAGTAGGGACAGCTATGGCTACACCTTC.